This T cell receptor (beta chain) is from a study of radiotherapy plus CTLA-4 blockade in lung cancer (dated by TCRdb to between 2017 and 2018). About the study as a whole: Among the enrolled patients, about 20% had an objective response, and about 29% reached disease control.

As concerns this clone: Its antigen target is currently unknown. No much larger clone is present one base from it, and per-base qualities are unavailable.

The study tested focal radiation therapy combined with CTLA-4 blockade (ipilimumab) in patients with chemo-refractory metastatic non-small-cell lung cancer. Library construction relied on the immunoSEQ multiplex PCR assay. TCRdb obtained this table from immuneACCESS and retained in-frame rearrangements with V and J assigned. These tables miss some clones; where compared with another copy, unresolved V genes account for less than half of the shortfall, and the remainder is unexplained. This sample is represented by 110,000 or so clones; approximately 80% of them were singletons. Together, the top ten hold approximately 4.7% of the sample. Trimmed from V: 4 bases; trimmed from J: 4 bases; junction bases lacking a gene match: 11. The CDR3 starts with the cysteine, ends with the phenylalanine, and has 16 residues. Kept here is only the CDR3 DNA, which spans 48 bases and is read in frame from base 1. The germline V gene yields SGHRS for CDR1 and YFSETQ for CDR2.

Overall study results and their limits: Increased serum interferon-beta after radiation, together with early dynamic changes in blood T cell clones, were reported to be the strongest predictors of response. After treatment with radiotherapy and ipilimumab, TCR clones that originated in tumors expanded in peripheral blood.

Recombination connected TRBV5-1 to TRBJ2-1, and TRBD2 matches 7 of the central bases. Material: peripheral blood, obtained from a patient treated with radiotherapy plus ipilimumab. The sequence came from a human donor with non-small cell lung cancer who had a partial response to radiotherapy plus ipilimumab. In nucleotides, the sequence is TGCGCCAGCAGCCTAGACGCACTAGCGAAGTACAATGAGCAGTTCTTC. This gives the protein CASSLDALAKYNEQFF. The CDR3 plus the reference TRBV5-1 and TRBJ2-1 genes for the other parts give the full variable domain: KAGVTQTPRYLIKTRGQQVTLSCSPISGHRSVSWYQQTPGQGLQFLFEYFSETQRNKGNFPGRFSGRQFSNSRSEMNVSTLELGDSALYLCASSLDALAKYNEQFFGPGTRLTVL.